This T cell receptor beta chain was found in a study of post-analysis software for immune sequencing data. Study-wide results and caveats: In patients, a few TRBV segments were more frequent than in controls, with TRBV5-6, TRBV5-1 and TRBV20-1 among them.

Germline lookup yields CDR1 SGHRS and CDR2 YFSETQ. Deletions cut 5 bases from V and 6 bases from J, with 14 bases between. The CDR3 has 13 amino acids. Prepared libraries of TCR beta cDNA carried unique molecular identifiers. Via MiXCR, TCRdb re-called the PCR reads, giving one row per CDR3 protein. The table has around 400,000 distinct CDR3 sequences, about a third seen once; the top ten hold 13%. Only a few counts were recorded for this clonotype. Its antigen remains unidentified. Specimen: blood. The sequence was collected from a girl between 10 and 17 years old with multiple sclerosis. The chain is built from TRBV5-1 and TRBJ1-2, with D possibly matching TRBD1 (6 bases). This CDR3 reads CASRWDTRDGYTF. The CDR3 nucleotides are TGCGCCAGCAGATGGGACACAAGAGATGGCTACACCTTC.